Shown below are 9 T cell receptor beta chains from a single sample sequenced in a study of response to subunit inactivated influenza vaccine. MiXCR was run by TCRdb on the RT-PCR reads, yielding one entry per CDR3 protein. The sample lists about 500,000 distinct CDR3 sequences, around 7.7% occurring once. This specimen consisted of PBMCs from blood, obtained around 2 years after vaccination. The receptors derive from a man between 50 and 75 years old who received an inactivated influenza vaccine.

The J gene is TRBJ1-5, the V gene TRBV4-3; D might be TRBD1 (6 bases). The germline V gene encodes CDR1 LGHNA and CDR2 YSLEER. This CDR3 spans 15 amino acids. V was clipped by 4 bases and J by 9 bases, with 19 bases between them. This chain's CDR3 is CASSPLVGGGGPQHF. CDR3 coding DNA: TGCGCCAGCAGCCCCCTCGTCGGGGGCGGGGGGCCCCAGCATTTT.

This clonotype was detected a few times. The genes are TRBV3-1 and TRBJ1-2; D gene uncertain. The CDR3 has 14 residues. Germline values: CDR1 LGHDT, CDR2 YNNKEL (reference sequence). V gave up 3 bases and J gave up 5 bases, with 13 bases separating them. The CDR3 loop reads CASSHHDTEYGYTF. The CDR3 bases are TGTGCCAGCAGCCATCACGACACGGAGTATGGCTACACCTTC.

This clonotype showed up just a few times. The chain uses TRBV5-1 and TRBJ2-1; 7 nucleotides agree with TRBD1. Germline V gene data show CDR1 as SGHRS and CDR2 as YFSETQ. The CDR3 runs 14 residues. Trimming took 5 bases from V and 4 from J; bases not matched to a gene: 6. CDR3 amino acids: CASRPGQEYNEQFF. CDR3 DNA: TGCGCCAGCAGGCCTGGACAGGAATACAATGAGCAGTTCTTC.

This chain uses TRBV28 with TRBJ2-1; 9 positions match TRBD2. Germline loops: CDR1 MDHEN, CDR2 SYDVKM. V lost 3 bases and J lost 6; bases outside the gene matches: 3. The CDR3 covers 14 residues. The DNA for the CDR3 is TGTGCCAGCAGTTTTGCGGGAGGGGTCAATGAGCAGTTCTTC. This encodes CASSFAGGVNEQFF.

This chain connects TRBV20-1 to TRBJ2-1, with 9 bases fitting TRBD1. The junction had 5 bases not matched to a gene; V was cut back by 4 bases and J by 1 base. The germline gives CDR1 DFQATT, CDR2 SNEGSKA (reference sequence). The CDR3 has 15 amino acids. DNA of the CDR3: TGCAGTGCTACAGGACAGGGGCGGTCCTACAATGAGCAGTTCTTC. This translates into CSATGQGRSYNEQFF.

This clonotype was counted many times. CDR3 sequence reads: CASSRDIPVTDTQYF. The CDR3 DNA reads as TGCGCCAGCAGCCGGGACATCCCCGTCACAGATACGCAGTATTTT. This chain links TRBV4-3 with TRBJ2-3, with a weak D call TRBD1 (6 bases). This CDR3 contains 15 residues. The V end was cut by 4 bases, the J end by 2 bases, with 13 bases between. In germline, CDR1 is LGHNA, CDR2 YSLEER.

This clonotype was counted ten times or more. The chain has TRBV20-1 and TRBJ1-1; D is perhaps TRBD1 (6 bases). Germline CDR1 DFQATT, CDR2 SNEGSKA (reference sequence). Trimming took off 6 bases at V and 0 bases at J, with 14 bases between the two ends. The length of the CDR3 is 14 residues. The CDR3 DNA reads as TGCAGTGCAAAAAGGACAGTAATGAACACTGAAGCTTTCTTT. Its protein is CSAKRTVMNTEAFF.

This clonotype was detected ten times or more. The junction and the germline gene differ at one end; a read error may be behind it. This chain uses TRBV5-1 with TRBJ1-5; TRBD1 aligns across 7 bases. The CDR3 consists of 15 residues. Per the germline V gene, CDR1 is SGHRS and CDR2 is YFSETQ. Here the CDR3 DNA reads TGTGCCAGCAGCTTAGAGGGGGCTAGCAATCAGCCCCAGCATTTT. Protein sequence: CASSLEGASNQPQHF.

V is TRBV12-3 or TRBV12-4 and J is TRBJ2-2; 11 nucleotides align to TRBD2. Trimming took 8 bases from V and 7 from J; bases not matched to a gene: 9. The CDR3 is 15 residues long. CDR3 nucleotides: TGTGCCAGCGTCACTAGCGGGAGTGTTGGCGGGGAGCTGTTTTTT. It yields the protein CASVTSGSVGGELFF.